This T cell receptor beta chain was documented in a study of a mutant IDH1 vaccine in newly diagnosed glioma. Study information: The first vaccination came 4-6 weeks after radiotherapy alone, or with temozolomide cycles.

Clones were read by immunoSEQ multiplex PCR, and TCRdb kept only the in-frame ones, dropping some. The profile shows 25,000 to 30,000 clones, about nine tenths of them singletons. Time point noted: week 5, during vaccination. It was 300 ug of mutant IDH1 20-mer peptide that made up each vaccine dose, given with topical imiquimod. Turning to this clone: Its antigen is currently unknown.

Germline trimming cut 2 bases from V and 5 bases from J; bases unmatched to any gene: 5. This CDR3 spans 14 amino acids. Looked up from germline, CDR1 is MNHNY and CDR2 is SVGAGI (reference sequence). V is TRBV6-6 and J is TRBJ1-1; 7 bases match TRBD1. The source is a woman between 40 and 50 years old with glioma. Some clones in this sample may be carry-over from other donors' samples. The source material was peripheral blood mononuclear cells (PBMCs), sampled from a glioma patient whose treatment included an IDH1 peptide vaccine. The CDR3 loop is CASSYPNRGTEAFF. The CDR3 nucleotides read TGTGCCAGCAGTTACCCAAACAGGGGAACTGAAGCTTTCTTT.